Sequencing of this TCR beta chain was carried out in a study of CD8 T cells in ankylosing spondylitis. Study outcomes and limitations: Researchers reportedly found disease-linked clones significantly enriched in matched ankylosing spondylitis synovial fluid. One TCR beta motif, made up of roughly 8 highly homologous variants, appeared characteristic of ankylosing spondylitis blood.

The TCR beta libraries were generated through quantitative 5'-RACE incorporating molecular barcodes. Via MiXCR, TCRdb re-called the 5' RACE reads, giving one row per CDR3 protein. The repertoire has more than 300,000 distinct CDR3 sequences, 8% of them found once; the top ten carry roughly 14%. The ends were cut back, 6 bases at V and 6 bases at J, with 11 bases in the middle. CDR3 size: 12 residues. A note on this clonotype: Its specificity is not known.

The V gene is TRBV12-3 or TRBV12-4, the J gene TRBJ1-1; possible D gene TRBD1, 5 bases. The sequenced sample was blood, either unsorted or a sorted T cell fraction (not recorded which). The clonotype comes from a male donor with ankylosing spondylitis. CDR3 bases: TGTGCCAGCAGGCAGGGATGGGCTGAAGCTTTCTTT. This encodes CASRQGWAEAFF.